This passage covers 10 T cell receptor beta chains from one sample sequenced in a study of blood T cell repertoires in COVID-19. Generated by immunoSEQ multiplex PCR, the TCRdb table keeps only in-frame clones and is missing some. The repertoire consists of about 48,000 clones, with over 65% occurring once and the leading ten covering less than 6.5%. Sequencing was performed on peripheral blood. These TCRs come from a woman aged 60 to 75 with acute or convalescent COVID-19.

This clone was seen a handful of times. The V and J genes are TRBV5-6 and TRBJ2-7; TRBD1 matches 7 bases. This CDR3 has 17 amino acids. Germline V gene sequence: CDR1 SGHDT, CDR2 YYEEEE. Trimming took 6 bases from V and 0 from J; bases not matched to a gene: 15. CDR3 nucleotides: TGTGCCAGCACTAGGTTACGGGACAGCGGATTCTCCTACGAGCAGTACTTC. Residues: CASTRLRDSGFSYEQYF.

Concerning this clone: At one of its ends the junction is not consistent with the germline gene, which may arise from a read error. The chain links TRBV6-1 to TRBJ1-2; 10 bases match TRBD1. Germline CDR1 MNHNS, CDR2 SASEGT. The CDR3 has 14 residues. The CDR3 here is CASGETGGVYGYTF. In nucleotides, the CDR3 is TGTGCCAGCGGTGAGACAGGGGGCGTCTATGGCTACACCTTC.

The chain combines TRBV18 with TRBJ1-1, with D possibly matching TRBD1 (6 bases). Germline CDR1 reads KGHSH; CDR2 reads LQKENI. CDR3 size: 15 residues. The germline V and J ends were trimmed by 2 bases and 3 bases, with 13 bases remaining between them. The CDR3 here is CASSPARGGDTEAFF. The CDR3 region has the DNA TGTGCCAGCTCACCAGCCAGGGGAGGGGACACTGAAGCTTTCTTT.

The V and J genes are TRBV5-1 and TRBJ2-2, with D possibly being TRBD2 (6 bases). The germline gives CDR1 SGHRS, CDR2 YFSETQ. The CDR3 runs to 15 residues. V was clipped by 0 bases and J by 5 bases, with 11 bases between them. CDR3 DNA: TGCGCCAGCAGCTTGGCCTCCGGGGGAACCGGGGAGCTGTTTTTT. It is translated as CASSLASGGTGELFF.

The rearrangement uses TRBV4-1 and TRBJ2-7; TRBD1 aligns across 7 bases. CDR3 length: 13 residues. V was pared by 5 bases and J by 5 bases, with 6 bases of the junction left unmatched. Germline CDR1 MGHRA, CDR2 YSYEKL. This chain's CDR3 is CASSFLDRDEQYF. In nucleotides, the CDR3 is TGCGCCAGCAGCTTTCTAGACAGGGACGAGCAGTACTTC.

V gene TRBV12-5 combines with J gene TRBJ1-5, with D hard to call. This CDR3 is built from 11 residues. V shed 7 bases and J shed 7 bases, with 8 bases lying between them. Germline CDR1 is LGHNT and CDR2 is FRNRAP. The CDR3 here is CASVPLQPQHF. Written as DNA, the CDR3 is TGTGCTAGTGTTCCCTTACAGCCCCAGCATTTT.

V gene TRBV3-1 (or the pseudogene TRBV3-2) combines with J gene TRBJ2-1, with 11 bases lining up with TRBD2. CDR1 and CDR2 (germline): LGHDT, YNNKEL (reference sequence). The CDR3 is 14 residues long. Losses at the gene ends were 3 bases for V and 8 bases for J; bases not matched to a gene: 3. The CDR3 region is CASSHTSGSDEQFF. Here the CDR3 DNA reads TGTGCCAGCAGCCATACTAGCGGGAGCGATGAGCAGTTCTTC.

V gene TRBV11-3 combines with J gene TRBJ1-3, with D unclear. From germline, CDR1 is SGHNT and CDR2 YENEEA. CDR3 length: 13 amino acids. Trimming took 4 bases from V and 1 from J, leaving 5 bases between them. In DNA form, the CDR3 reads TGTGCCAGCAGCTACGGTTCTGGAAACACCATATATTTT. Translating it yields CASSYGSGNTIYF.

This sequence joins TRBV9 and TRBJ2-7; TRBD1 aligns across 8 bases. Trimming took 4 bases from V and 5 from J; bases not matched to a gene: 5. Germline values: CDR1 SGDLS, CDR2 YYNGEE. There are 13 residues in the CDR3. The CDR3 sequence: CASSRTGLHEQYF. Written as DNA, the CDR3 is TGTGCCAGCAGCAGGACAGGGCTGCACGAGCAGTACTTC.

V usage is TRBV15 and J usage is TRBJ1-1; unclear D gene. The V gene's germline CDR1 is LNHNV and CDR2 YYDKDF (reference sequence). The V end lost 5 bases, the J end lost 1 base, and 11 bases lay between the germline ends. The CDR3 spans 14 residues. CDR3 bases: TGTGCCACCAGCGAGGGAGGGTCGAACACTGAAGCTTTCTTT. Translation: CATSEGGSNTEAFF. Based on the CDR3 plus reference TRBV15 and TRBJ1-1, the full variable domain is DAMVIQNPRYQVTQFGKPVTLSCSQTLNHNVMYWYQQKSSQAPKLLFHYYDKDFNNEADTPDNFQSRRPNTSFCFLDIRSPGLGDTAMYLCATSEGGSNTEAFFGQGTRLTVV.